This TCR beta chain stems from a study of OX40 agonist ivuxolimab in advanced cancers. Study overall: Three individuals attained partial responses, comprising one hepatocellular carcinoma case and two cutaneous melanoma cases.

Only in-frame clones appear in the TCRdb table, and some are missing; sequencing was by immunoSEQ multiplex PCR. The sample shows 42,000 or so clones, 70% to 90% of them seen only once. With 3 bases removed from V and 0 bases from J, the gap between germline ends came to 14 bases. The CDR3 runs 16 residues. Looked up from germline, CDR1 is LNHDA and CDR2 is SQIVND (reference sequence). The clonotype originates from an adult with an advanced solid tumor such as melanoma, head and neck, liver or kidney cancer. Sequencing was performed on CD4+ or CD8+ T cells sorted from blood, taken in a trial of the OX40 agonist ivuxolimab. This chain uses TRBV19 with TRBJ1-1; tentatively, D is TRBD1 (5 bases). As DNA, the CDR3 is TGTGCCAGTAGTATTCTTGGGGGTAACATGAACACTGAAGCTTTCTTT. Its protein product is CASSILGGNMNTEAFF.